A selection of T cell receptor beta chains follows, all from one sample in a study of PD-1 blockade in classical Hodgkin lymphoma. Clones were sequenced by immunoSEQ multiplex PCR, and TCRdb holds only the in-frame ones, with some missing. The sample contains about 4,200 clones, approximately 80% of which appear only once. The specimen sequenced was CD8+ T cells from blood. These receptors all come from a human donor with classical Hodgkin lymphoma. The CDR3 runs from the conserved cysteine through the conserved F or W. A D gene is named only where the DNA matches it firmly. Clone size, where shown, is once, few, many, or a class for clones that have expanded.

j_call clone_size d_call cdr3_length v_call cdr3_aa cdr3_nt
TRBJ2-1 - - 15 TRBV6-5 CASGLGGGEANEQFF TGTGCCAGCGGCTTGGGGGGGGGCGAAGCAAATGAGCAGTTCTTC
TRBJ2-7 - TRBD2 18 TRBV5-5 CASSLAVSGTGGYYEQYF TGTGCCAGCAGCCTGGCAGTCAGCGGGACTGGGGGTTACTACGAGCAGTACTTC
TRBJ2-3 - - 12 TRBV5-1 CASSLLGSAQYF TGCGCCAGCAGCTTGTTGGGTTCAGCGCAGTATTTT
TRBJ2-1 - TRBD2 15 TRBV5-4 CASSLPSGRAYEQFF TGTGCCAGCAGCCTCCCTAGCGGGAGGGCCTATGAGCAGTTCTTC
TRBJ2-7 - TRBD2 16 TRBV4-3 CASSQDLAGGSYEQYF TGCGCCAGCAGCCAAGATCTGGCGGGAGGCTCCTACGAGCAGTACTTC
TRBJ2-6 once TRBD2 16 TRBV5-4 CASSTVGRSGANVLTF TGTGCCAGCAGCACTGTCGGGAGGTCTGGGGCCAACGTCCTGACTTTC
TRBJ2-1 - - 13 TRBV19 CASSIKQRNEQFF TGTGCCAGTAGTATCAAACAGAGGAATGAGCAGTTCTTC
TRBJ2-7 - - 13 TRBV7-2 CASRFREHYEQYF TGTGCCAGCAGGTTCCGGGAGCATTACGAGCAGTACTTC
TRBJ2-3 - - 15 TRBV19 CASSIVLASTDTQYF TGTGCCAGTAGTATAGTCCTAGCTAGCACAGATACGCAGTATTTT
TRBJ2-3 - - 15 TRBV5-1 CASSLVGSNTDTQYF TGCGCCAGCAGCTTGGTGGGCTCTAACACAGATACGCAGTATTTT
TRBJ2-3 - TRBD1 15 TRBV18 CASSLGQGKTDTQYF TGTGCCAGCTCACTAGGACAGGGGAAAACAGATACGCAGTATTTT
TRBJ2-1 - TRBD2 12 TRBV19 CASTGLASVQFF TGTGCCAGTACAGGACTAGCGTCGGTACAGTTCTTC
TRBJ1-1 - - 13 TRBV7-7 CASSLAANTEAFF TGTGCCAGCAGCTTAGCGGCTAACACTGAAGCTTTCTTT
TRBJ1-4 - TRBD1 15 TRBV9 CASSGPGTGNEKLFF TGTGCCAGCAGCGGCCCCGGGACAGGGAATGAAAAACTGTTTTTT
TRBJ1-1 - - 15 TRBV7-9 CASSPPVGMNTEAFF TGTGCCAGCAGCCCCCCTGTGGGGATGAACACTGAAGCTTTCTTT
TRBJ2-7 - - 14 TRBV7-9 CASSSGGGPYEQYF TGTGCCAGCAGCTCAGGGGGGGGACCCTACGAGCAGTACTTC
TRBJ2-1 - TRBD2 15 TRBV6-1 CASSESGTPLYEQFF TGTGCCAGCAGCGAAAGCGGGACGCCCCTCTATGAGCAGTTCTTC
TRBJ2-7 - - 11 TRBV20-1 CSVEGEGEQYF TGCAGTGTGGAGGGGGAAGGAGAGCAGTACTTC
TRBJ1-5 - TRBD1 15 TRBV4-3 CASSPDRGHGQPQHF TGCGCCAGCAGCCCCGACAGGGGGCACGGTCAGCCCCAGCATTTT
TRBJ1-2 large - 14 TRBV11-2 CASSLRPANYGYTF TGTGCCAGCAGCTTAAGACCTGCGAACTATGGCTACACCTTC
TRBJ2-1 - - 14 TRBV25-1 CASSEASVYNEQFF TGTGCCAGCAGTGAAGCTTCGGTCTACAATGAGCAGTTCTTC
TRBJ1-1 once - 15 TRBV9 CASRQIGVGSPEAFF TGTGCCAGCAGGCAGATTGGCGTGGGGTCCCCTGAAGCTTTCTTT
TRBJ1-2 few - 12 TRBV21-1 CASSVAGSGYTF TGTGCCAGCAGCGTGGCAGGGAGTGGCTACACCTTC
TRBJ2-1 - - 15 TRBV21-1 CASSKRGQDYNEQFF TGTGCCAGCAGCAAACGGGGGCAGGACTACAATGAGCAGTTCTTC
TRBJ2-7 - - 17 TRBV19 CASAFRGGAVLTYEQYF TGTGCCAGTGCATTCAGGGGCGGAGCGGTTCTTACCTACGAGCAGTACTTC
TRBJ2-1 - - 15 TRBV5-4 CASSSPEGTYNEQFF TGTGCCAGCAGCTCCCCGGAGGGCACATACAATGAGCAGTTCTTC
TRBJ2-2 - - 12 TRBV19 CASSPGPGELFF TGTGCCAGTAGTCCGGGACCCGGGGAGCTGTTTTTT
TRBJ1-4 - - 16 TRBV7-9 CASSPGGGRTVEKLFF TGTGCCAGCAGCCCCGGGGGGGGACGTACAGTGGAAAAACTGTTTTTT
TRBJ2-5 - - 14 TRBV7-9 CASSFSGTQETQYF TGTGCCAGCAGCTTCTCCGGGACTCAAGAGACCCAGTACTTC
TRBJ2-7 - - 13 TRBV15 CATSDRDNYEQYF TGTGCCACCAGCGACCGGGACAACTACGAGCAGTACTTC
TRBJ1-1 - - 16 TRBV7-9 CASSTTLRQYNTEAFF TGTGCCAGCAGCACGACTCTGCGGCAGTACAACACTGAAGCTTTCTTT
TRBJ1-5 - - 16 TRBV28 CASIGVGSSSNQPQHF TGTGCCAGCATCGGTGTCGGATCGAGTAGCAATCAGCCCCAGCATTTT
TRBJ2-5 - - 13 TRBV19 CASTHQGMETQYF TGTGCCAGTACCCATCAGGGAATGGAGACCCAGTACTTC
TRBJ2-7 once - 15 TRBV11-3 CASSLGRGGNYEQYF TGTGCCAGCAGCTTAGGCAGGGGGGGGAATTACGAGCAGTACTTC
TRBJ2-7 - TRBD1 16 TRBV7-9 CASSQQGVLSSYEQYF TGTGCCAGCAGCCAACAGGGGGTCCTATCGTCCTACGAGCAGTACTTC